The present T cell receptor (beta chain) was sequenced within a study of cytomegalovirus exposure and HLA in healthy donors. Primers: 60 Vbeta forward and 13 Jbeta reverse. Produced via immunoSEQ multiplex PCR; TCRdb's table is partial and in-frame only. The profile shows around 180,000 clones, more than 60% of them singletons. This clone has only one observation. The antigen is undetermined. V was pared by 3 bases and J by 8 bases, with 16 bases between. Germline V gene data show CDR1 as MDHEN and CDR2 as SYDVKM. The CDR3 sequence is 14 residues long. Study-wide results and caveats: DRB1 showed the most TCR associations and HLA-C the fewest in a later analysis, as rates varied by HLA locus.

This clonotype originated in a woman aged 25 to 39 in good health and CMV-seropositive. The chain employs TRBV28 and TRBJ1-2; D is unclear. The specimen was PBMCs. The CDR3 DNA follows: TGTGCCAGCAGTTTCCCCAAGCAGGCGAGAGGCTACACCTTC. This gives the protein CASSFPKQARGYTF.